This is a list of T cell receptor beta chains from one sample in a study of blood T cell repertoires in COVID-19. Sequenced by immunoSEQ multiplex PCR; TCRdb stores in-frame clones only, minus some. The sample carries roughly 180,000 clones, approximately 80% recorded once. Sequenced material: PBMCs or T cells enriched from blood (not recorded which). Receptor source: a man between 50 and 59 years old who had recovered from COVID-19. CDR3s include the opening cysteine and the closing phenylalanine or tryptophan.

v_call	j_call	cdr3_aa
TRBV14	TRBJ1-4	CASSQGTATNEKLFF
TRBV5-6	TRBJ1-2	CASSLRQGAYYGYTF
TRBV27	TRBJ2-7	CASSFSTGHSSYEQYF
TRBV5-5	TRBJ2-4	CASSHYPAGLAKNIQYF
TRBV6-5	TRBJ2-2	CASSYWERPGELFF
TRBV10-1	TRBJ2-7	CASSGLAGGHEQYF
TRBV5-1	TRBJ2-3	CASSLVLAGNKYTDTQYF
TRBV27	TRBJ2-2	CASSFKIGELFF
TRBV28	TRBJ2-7	CASSLVTGVREQYF
TRBV19	TRBJ2-2	CASSWGGVNTGELFF
TRBV7-2	TRBJ2-2	CASREGGEVSGELFF
TRBV18	TRBJ1-6	CASSPGEAGNSPLHF
TRBV29-1	TRBJ1-1	CSAGDRGNTEAFF
TRBV7-8	TRBJ1-4	CASSLYRASNEKLFF
TRBV28	TRBJ1-2	CASSLGRVFNYGYTF
TRBV3-1/TRBV3-2	TRBJ2-1	CASSQTTGTLQFF
TRBV20-1	TRBJ1-2	CSATDSYGYTF
TRBV7-3	TRBJ1-2	CASSSAGGQGNGYTF
TRBV5-5	TRBJ1-4	CASSPLRGATNEKLFF
TRBV28	TRBJ1-3	CASRGMGNTIYF
TRBV5-4	TRBJ1-6	CASSFLESPGDYNSPLHF
TRBV27	TRBJ1-4	CASSYGQGQANEKLFF
TRBV15	TRBJ2-7	CATSRETGGSYEQYF
TRBV19	TRBJ2-1	CASRHLSGRAFNEQFF
TRBV5-1	TRBJ2-7	CASSAAGTSGELYEQYF
TRBV2	TRBJ1-2	CASSEGIYGYTF
TRBV5-1	TRBJ2-3	CASSGMGDSGTDTQYF
TRBV20-1	TRBJ2-7	CSAPIPPRQYF